A single sample gave rise to the 25 T cell receptor beta chains below, sequenced in a study of early T cells in non-severe SARS-CoV-2 infection. One entry per CDR3 protein, called by TCRdb with MiXCR from the 5' RACE reads. The sample holds tens of thousands of distinct CDR3 sequences; around 10% are singletons and the top ten take less than 20%. The specimen was whole blood, collected at baseline. All receptors derive from an adult who was a healthcare worker with PCR-confirmed SARS-CoV-2 infection or an uninfected control (not recorded which). The donor label of this sample is uncertain.

By share of the sample, this clonotype is medium-sized. This rearrangement joins TRBV12-3 or TRBV12-4 to TRBJ1-6; weak D call: TRBD1 (6 bases). V shed 2 bases and J shed 8 bases, with 10 bases lying between them. The CDR3 extends over 14 amino acids. The CDR3 region has the DNA TGTGCCAGCAGTTTAAAGGGGGTGCATTCACCCCTCCACTTT. Amino acid sequence: CASSLKGVHSPLHF.

J is TRBJ2-5 and V is TRBV7-2; D is uncertain. This CDR3 contains 14 residues. CDR1 and CDR2 from the germline V gene are SGHTA and FQGNSA. With 4 bases removed from V and 1 base from J, the gap between germline ends came to 10 bases. As DNA, the CDR3 is TGTGCCAGCAGCTCCCAAGGCTTCCAAGAGACCCAGTACTTC. Encoded protein: CASSSQGFQETQYF.

The rearrangement joins TRBV20-1 to TRBJ2-1; maybe TRBD2 (5 bases). CDR1 DFQATT and CDR2 SNEGSKA come from the germline V gene (reference sequence). The CDR3 has 16 residues. The V gene lost 0 bases and the J gene lost 9 bases, with 21 bases spanning the gap. CDR3 protein: CSARDSASPYVGEQFF. The CDR3 bases are TGCAGTGCTAGAGATTCTGCTAGCCCCTACGTGGGTGAGCAGTTCTTC.

This clonotype was seen repeatedly, ten times or more. The rearrangement uses TRBV12-3 or TRBV12-4 and TRBJ2-3; D is undetermined. Trimming stripped 4 bases from V and 6 bases from J, with 17 bases between. CDR3 length: 15 residues. CDR3 nucleotide sequence: TGTGCCAGCAGTTCCGGCACCCTCCACGTTGATACGCAGTATTTT. Encoded protein: CASSSGTLHVDTQYF.

This clonotype was detected a few times. The chain carries TRBV6-1 and TRBJ2-5, with a possible D match to TRBD2 (5 bases). Germline values: CDR1 MNHNS, CDR2 SASEGT. The CDR3 runs 14 residues. V shed 2 bases and J shed 5 bases, with 12 bases lying between them. CDR3 nucleotide sequence: TGTGCCAGCAGTGAACAGACGGGGATGGAGACCCAGTACTTC. Encoded protein: CASSEQTGMETQYF.

Points on this clonotype: The junction does not match germline at one end; this may be a read error. The V call is TRBV6-6, the J call TRBJ2-7; TRBD2 matches at 10 bases. Germline-derived CDR1 and CDR2 are MNHNY and SVGAGI (reference sequence). CDR3 length: 14 amino acids. For the CDR3, the DNA is TGTGCCAGCAGTTACTCGAATCCGCCGGGACTAGCGAACTTC. The encoded protein is CASSYSNPPGLANF.

In its sample, this clonotype was seen a few times. This sequence joins TRBV7-6 and TRBJ2-1; TRBD2 is a possible D gene (6 bases). Germline-derived CDR1 and CDR2 are SGHVS and FNYEAQ. With 5 bases removed from V and 5 bases from J, the gap between germline ends came to 16 bases. CDR3 length: 15 residues. The CDR3 loop is CASSVIGGAHNEQFF. Written as DNA, the CDR3 is TGTGCCAGCAGCGTAATTGGCGGGGCGCACAATGAGCAGTTCTTC. The entire variable domain, with the rest obtained from reference TRBV7-6 and TRBJ2-1, is as follows: GAGVSQSPRYKVTKRGQDVALRCDPISGHVSLYWYRQALGQGPEFLTYFNYEAQQDKSGLPNDRFSAERPEGSISTLTIQRTEQRDSAMYRCASSVIGGAHNEQFFGPGTRLTVL.

This chain connects TRBV20-1 to TRBJ2-5; D may be TRBD2 (5 bases). The CDR3 spans 11 residues. V was shortened by 6 bases and J by 5 bases, with 10 bases between the two germline ends. The germline gives CDR1 DFQATT, CDR2 SNEGSKA (reference sequence). The CDR3, as DNA: TGCAGTGCCTCTAGCTTGGAGACCCAGTACTTC. Translating it yields CSASSLETQYF.

This clonotype was detected only a few times. This chain links TRBV30 with TRBJ1-2; 9 positions match TRBD1. Germline V gives CDR1 GTSNPN, CDR2 SVGIG (reference sequence). The CDR3 is made up of 14 amino acids. V shed 3 bases and J 4 bases; nucleotides not matched to a gene: 6. CDR3 loop: CAWSPEGQGYGYTF. In DNA, the CDR3 is TGTGCCTGGAGCCCCGAGGGACAGGGCTATGGCTACACCTTC. Filled out from reference TRBV30 and TRBJ1-2, the complete variable domain reads SQTIHQWPATLVQPVGSPLSLECTVEGTSNPNLYWYRQAAGRGLQLLFYSVGIGQISSEVPQNLSASRPQDRQFILSSKKLLLSDSGFYLCAWSPEGQGYGYTFGSGTRLTVV.

By share of the sample, this clonotype is medium-sized. The chain combines TRBV7-6 with TRBJ2-3; D remains unclear. The CDR3 is made up of 15 amino acids. Trimming left V 3 bases short and J 3 bases short, with 13 bases between. Germline CDR1 reads SGHVS; CDR2 reads FNYEAQ. CDR3: CASSLTRGRTDTQYF. DNA for the CDR3: TGTGCCAGCAGCTTGACGCGTGGAAGGACAGATACGCAGTATTTT.

In this sample, this clonotype turned up a few times. The chain combines TRBV20-1 with TRBJ2-3, with TRBD2 matching over 11 bases. Germline lookup yields CDR1 DFQATT and CDR2 SNEGSKA (reference sequence). This CDR3 is built from 15 residues. The trim removed 5 bases at V and 0 bases at J, leaving 4 bases unmatched. The CDR3: CSAQGTSGSTDTQYF. CDR3 in DNA: TGCAGTGCTCAGGGGACTAGCGGAAGCACAGATACGCAGTATTTT.

Points on this clonotype: One base away lies a much larger clone, so this may be a sequencing read error. The CDR3 does not end in the conserved phenylalanine or tryptophan, so this is likely a read error. The chain joins TRBV29-1 to TRBJ2-3; maybe TRBD2 (6 bases). The CDR3 totals 13 residues. The V and J ends lost 4 bases and 10 bases respectively, with 18 bases between them. Germline CDR1 SQVTM, CDR2 ANQGSEA. The CDR3 sequence is CSVGGLSPGAQYY. The CDR3 DNA reads as TGCAGCGTTGGGGGACTTTCCCCCGGAGCGCAGTATTAT.

This clonotype was recorded at least ten times. The chain joins TRBV2 to TRBJ1-2; the match to TRBD1 covers 9 bases. V was clipped by 11 bases and J by 0 bases; unmatched bases: 10. CDR1 and CDR2 (germline): SNHLY, FYNNEI. There are 15 residues in the CDR3. Here the CDR3 reads CASKGQGLPNYGYTF. The DNA for the CDR3 is TGTGCCTCCAAGGGACAGGGACTCCCTAACTATGGCTACACCTTC.

The chain links TRBV20-1 to TRBJ2-7; D remains unclear. CDR1 and CDR2 (germline): DFQATT, SNEGSKA (reference sequence). This CDR3 comprises 12 residues. V dropped 4 bases and J dropped 1 base, with 8 bases sitting between them. The CDR3 coding sequence is TGCAGTGCTACAGACAAGTCCTACGAGCAGTACTTC. Residues: CSATDKSYEQYF.

This clonotype showed up many times. This chain uses TRBV20-1 with TRBJ2-7; 7 nucleotides align to TRBD1. Germline loops: CDR1 DFQATT, CDR2 SNEGSKA (reference sequence). This CDR3 has 14 amino acids. Trimming took 3 bases from V and 3 from J; bases not matched to a gene: 8. In DNA, the CDR3 is TGCAGTGCTAGGGGGGACAGAGCCCTCTACGAGCAGTACTTC. Encoded protein: CSARGDRALYEQYF.

This clonotype has only a few counts. The chain is built from TRBV29-1 and TRBJ2-3; TRBD1 matches at 9 bases. Trimming removed 6 bases from V and 12 bases from J; junction bases left unmatched: 7. Germline CDR1 is SQVTM and CDR2 is ANQGSEA. The CDR3 contains 11 residues. The CDR3 DNA reads as TGCAGCGTGGGGGACAGGGATAACCAGTATTTT. It codes for CSVGDRDNQYF.

This clonotype was recorded a few times. The J gene is TRBJ2-1, the V gene TRBV19; tentatively, D is TRBD1 or TRBD2 (6 bases each). Germline CDR1 and CDR2: LNHDA and SQIVND (reference sequence). CDR3 length: 15 amino acids. V gave up 4 bases and J gave up 10 bases, with 20 bases separating them. CDR3 in DNA: TGTGCCAGTAGTACGTTCCAGGGAATGGGGGGCGAGCAGTTCTTC. It codes for CASSTFQGMGGEQFF.

The V gene is TRBV7-6, the J gene TRBJ2-5, with TRBD2 matching 14 bases. Losses at the gene ends were 3 bases for V and 4 bases for J; bases not matched to a gene: 13. CDR3 length: 19 residues. CDR1 SGHVS and CDR2 FNYEAQ come from the germline V gene. CDR3 sequence (DNA): TGTGCCAGCAGCTTGATCTCCGGGACTAGCGGGAGTATGAGAGAGACCCAGTACTTC. It encodes CASSLISGTSGSMRETQYF.

In this sample, this clonotype turned up many times. V is TRBV11-3 and J is TRBJ2-5, with 9 positions matching TRBD2. J lost 1 base, V lost 5 bases, and 8 bases had no gene match. The CDR3 loop spans 16 amino acids. CDR1 SGHNT and CDR2 YENEEA come from the germline V gene. The CDR3 is CASSRGSGRGQETQYF. CDR3 sequence (DNA): TGTGCCAGCAGCCGCGGTAGCGGGAGAGGCCAAGAGACCCAGTACTTC.

The chain couples TRBV29-1 to TRBJ1-1; 10 nucleotides line up with TRBD1. V was clipped by 7 bases and J by 1 base; unmatched bases: 3. The CDR3 extends over 13 amino acids. Germline lookup yields CDR1 SQVTM and CDR2 ANQGSEA. The DNA of the CDR3 is TGCAGCGCCAGACAGGGGGCGAACACTGAAGCTTTCTTT. This encodes CSARQGANTEAFF.

This rearrangement joins TRBV20-1 to TRBJ2-3, with D possibly matching TRBD1 (7 bases). Germline V lookup: CDR1 DFQATT, CDR2 SNEGSKA (reference sequence). Trimming stripped 6 bases from V and 7 bases from J, with 20 bases between. The CDR3 loop spans 14 amino acids. CDR3 nucleotide sequence: TGCAGTGCCCCCAAGGGGGCGGGACGATATACGCAGTATTTT. Translated: CSAPKGAGRYTQYF.

The rearrangement links TRBV6-1 to TRBJ2-7; no definite D call. Germline CDR1 MNHNS, CDR2 SASEGT. The CDR3 sequence is 12 residues long. The V gene lost 3 bases and the J gene lost 4 bases, with 7 bases spanning the gap. The CDR3 reads CASSESRYEQYF. As DNA, the CDR3 is TGTGCCAGCAGTGAGTCGAGATACGAGCAGTACTTC.

CDR3 amino acids: CASSSRTGGKGSPLHF. The CDR3 nucleotides read TGTGCCAGCAGCTCGAGGACAGGGGGCAAAGGATCACCCCTCCACTTT. This sequence joins TRBV5-5 and TRBJ1-6; 11 nucleotides align to TRBD1. Trimming cost V 3 bases and J 10 bases; bases outside gene matches: 9. CDR1 is SGHKS and CDR2 is YYEKEE in the germline V gene (reference sequence). This CDR3 contains 16 residues.

The chain has TRBV12-3 or TRBV12-4 and TRBJ1-5, with TRBD1 matching over 7 bases. The CDR3 extends over 15 amino acids. V lost 5 bases, J lost 0 bases, and 4 bases stayed unmatched. CDR3 coding DNA: TGTGCCAGCAGTCGGGACAGAAATAGCAATCAGCCCCAGCATTTT. This encodes CASSRDRNSNQPQHF.

V usage is TRBV7-6 and J usage is TRBJ1-3, with 7 bases lining up with TRBD1. V shed 0 bases, J shed 0 bases, and the junction held 5 bases outside the gene matches. The CDR3 contains 17 residues. From germline, CDR1 is SGHVS and CDR2 FNYEAQ. The CDR3 loop reads CASSLAAGGNSGNTIYF. The CDR3 coding sequence is TGTGCCAGCAGCTTAGCCGCAGGGGGAAACTCTGGAAACACCATATATTTT.